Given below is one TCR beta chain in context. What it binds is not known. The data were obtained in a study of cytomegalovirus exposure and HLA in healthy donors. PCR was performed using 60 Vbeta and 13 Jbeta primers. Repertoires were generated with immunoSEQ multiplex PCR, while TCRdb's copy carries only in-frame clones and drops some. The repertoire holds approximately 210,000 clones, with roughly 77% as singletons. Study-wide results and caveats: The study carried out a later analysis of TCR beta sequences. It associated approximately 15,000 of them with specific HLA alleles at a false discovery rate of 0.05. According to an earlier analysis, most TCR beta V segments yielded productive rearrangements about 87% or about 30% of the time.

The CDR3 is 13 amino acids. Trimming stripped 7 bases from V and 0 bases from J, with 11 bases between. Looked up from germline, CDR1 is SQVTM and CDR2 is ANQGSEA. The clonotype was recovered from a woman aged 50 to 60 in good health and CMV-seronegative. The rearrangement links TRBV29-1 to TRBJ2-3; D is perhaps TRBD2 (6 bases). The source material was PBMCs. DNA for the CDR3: TGCAGCGCCGCGGGAAAAAGCACAGATACGCAGTATTTT. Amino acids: CSAAGKSTDTQYF.